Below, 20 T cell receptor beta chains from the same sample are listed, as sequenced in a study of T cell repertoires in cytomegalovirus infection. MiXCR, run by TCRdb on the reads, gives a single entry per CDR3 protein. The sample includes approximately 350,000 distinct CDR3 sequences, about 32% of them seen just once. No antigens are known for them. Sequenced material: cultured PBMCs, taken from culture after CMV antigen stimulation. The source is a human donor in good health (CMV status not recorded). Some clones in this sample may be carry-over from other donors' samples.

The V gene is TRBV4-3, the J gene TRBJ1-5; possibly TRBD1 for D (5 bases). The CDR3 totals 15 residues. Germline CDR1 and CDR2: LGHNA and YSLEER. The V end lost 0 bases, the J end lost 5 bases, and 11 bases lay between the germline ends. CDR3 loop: CASSQDISGYQPQHF. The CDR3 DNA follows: TGCGCCAGCAGCCAAGATATTTCAGGGTATCAGCCCCAGCATTTT.

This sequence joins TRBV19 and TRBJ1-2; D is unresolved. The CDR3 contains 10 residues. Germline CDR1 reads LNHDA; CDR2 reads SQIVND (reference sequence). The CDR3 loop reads CGAGTYGYTF. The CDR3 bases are TGTGGGGCAGGAACCTATGGCTACACCTTC. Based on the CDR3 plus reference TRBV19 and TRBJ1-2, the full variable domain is DGGITQSPKYLFRKEGQNVTLSCEQNLNHDAMYWYRQDPGQGLRLIYYSQIVNDFQKGDIAEGYSVSREKKESFPLTVTSAQKNPTAFYLCGAGTYGYTFGSGTRLTVV.

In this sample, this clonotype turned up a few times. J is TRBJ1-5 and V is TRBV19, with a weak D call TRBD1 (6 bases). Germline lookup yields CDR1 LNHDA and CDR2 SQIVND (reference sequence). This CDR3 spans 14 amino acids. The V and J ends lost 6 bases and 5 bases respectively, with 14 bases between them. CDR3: CASRAPGADQPQHF. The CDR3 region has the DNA TGTGCCAGTAGGGCTCCGGGGGCCGATCAGCCCCAGCATTTT.

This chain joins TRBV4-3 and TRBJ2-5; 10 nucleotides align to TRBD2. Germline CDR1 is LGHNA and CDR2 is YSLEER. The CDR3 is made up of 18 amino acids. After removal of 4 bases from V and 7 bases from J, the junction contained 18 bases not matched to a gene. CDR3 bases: TGCGCCAGCAGCCTCAGGGGGGGAGGACTAGCGGCCCCCGGGACCCAGTACTTC. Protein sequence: CASSLRGGGLAAPGTQYF.

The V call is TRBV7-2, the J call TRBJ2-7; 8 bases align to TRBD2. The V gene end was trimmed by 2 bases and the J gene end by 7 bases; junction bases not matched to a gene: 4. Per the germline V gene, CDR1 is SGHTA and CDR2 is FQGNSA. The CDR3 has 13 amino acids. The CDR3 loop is CASSLTGGQEQYV. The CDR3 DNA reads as TGTGCCAGCAGCTTAACGGGAGGGCAAGAGCAGTACGTC.

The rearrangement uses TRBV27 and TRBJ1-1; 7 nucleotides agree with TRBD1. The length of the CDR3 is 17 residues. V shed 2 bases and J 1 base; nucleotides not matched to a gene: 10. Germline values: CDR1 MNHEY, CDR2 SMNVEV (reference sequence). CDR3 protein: CASSLRGTGVGNTEAFF. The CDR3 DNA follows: TGTGCCAGCAGTTTAAGGGGTACAGGGGTGGGGAACACTGAAGCTTTCTTT.

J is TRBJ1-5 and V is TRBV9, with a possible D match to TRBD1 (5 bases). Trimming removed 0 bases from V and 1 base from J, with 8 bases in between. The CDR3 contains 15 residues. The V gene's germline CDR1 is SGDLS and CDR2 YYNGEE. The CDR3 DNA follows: TGTGCCAGCAGCGTAGGGGGCGAGAGCAATCAGCCCCAGCATTTT. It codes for CASSVGGESNQPQHF.

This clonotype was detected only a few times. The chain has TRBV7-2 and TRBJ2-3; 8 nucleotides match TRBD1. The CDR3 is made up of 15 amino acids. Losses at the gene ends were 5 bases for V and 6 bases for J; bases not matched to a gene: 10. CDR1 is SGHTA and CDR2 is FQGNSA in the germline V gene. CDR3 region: CASSDGTGLEDTQYF. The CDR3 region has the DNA TGTGCCAGCAGCGACGGGACAGGTTTGGAGGATACGCAGTATTTT.

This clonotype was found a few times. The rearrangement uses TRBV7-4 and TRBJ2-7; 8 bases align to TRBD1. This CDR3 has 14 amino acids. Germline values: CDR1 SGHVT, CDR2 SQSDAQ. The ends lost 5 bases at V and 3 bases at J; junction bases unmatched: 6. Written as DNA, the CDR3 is TGTGCCAGCAGCCGCAGGGGGCGAGGCTACGAGCAGTACTTC. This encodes CASSRRGRGYEQYF.

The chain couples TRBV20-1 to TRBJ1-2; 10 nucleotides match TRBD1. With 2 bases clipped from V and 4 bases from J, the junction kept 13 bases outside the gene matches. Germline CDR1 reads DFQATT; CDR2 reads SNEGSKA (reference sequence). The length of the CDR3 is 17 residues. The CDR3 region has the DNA TGCAGTGCTAGACGGCCGGGACAGGGGTCATGGGGCTATGGCTACACCTTC. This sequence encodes CSARRPGQGSWGYGYTF.

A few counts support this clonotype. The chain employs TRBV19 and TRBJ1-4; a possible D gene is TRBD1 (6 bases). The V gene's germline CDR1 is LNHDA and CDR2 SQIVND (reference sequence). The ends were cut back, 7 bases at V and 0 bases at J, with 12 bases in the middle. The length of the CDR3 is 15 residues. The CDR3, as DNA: TGTGCCAGTAAGAGGACAGCCGCAACTAATGAAAAACTGTTTTTT. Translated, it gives CASKRTAATNEKLFF. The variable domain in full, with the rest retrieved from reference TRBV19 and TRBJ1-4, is DGGITQSPKYLFRKEGQNVTLSCEQNLNHDAMYWYRQDPGQGLRLIYYSQIVNDFQKGDIAEGYSVSREKKESFPLTVTSAQKNPTAFYLCASKRTAATNEKLFFGSGTQLSVL.

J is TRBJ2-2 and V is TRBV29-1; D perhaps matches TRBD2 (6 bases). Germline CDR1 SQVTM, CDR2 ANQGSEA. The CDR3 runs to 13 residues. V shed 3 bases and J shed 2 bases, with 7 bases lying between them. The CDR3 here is CSVDAGNTGELFF. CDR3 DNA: TGCAGCGTTGACGCGGGAAACACCGGGGAGCTGTTTTTT.

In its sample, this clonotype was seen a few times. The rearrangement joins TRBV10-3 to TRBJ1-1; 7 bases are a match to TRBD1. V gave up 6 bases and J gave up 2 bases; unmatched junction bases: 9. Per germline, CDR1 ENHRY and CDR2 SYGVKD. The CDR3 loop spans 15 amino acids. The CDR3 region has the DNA TGTGCCATCAGGGAAGCTGACAGGGCAAACACTGAAGCTTTCTTT. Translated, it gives CAIREADRANTEAFF.

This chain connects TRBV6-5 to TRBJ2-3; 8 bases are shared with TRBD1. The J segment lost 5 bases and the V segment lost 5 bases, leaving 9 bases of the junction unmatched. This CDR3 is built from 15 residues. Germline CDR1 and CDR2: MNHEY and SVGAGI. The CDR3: CASSKTGGSGDTQYF. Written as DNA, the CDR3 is TGTGCCAGCAGTAAAACAGGGGGATCTGGAGATACGCAGTATTTT.

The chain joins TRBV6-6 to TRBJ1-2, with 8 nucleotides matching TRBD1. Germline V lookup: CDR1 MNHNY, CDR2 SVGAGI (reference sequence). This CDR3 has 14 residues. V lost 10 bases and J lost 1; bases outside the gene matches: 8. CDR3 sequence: CAIYRQGLNYGYTF. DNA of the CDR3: TGTGCCATCTACCGACAGGGGCTTAACTATGGCTACACCTTC.

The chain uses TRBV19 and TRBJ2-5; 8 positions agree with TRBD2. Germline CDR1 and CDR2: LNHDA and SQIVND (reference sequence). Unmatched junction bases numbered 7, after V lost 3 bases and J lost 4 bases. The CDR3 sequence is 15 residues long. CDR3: CASSMPAGVVETQYF. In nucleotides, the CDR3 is TGTGCCAGTAGTATGCCAGCGGGAGTTGTAGAGACCCAGTACTTC.

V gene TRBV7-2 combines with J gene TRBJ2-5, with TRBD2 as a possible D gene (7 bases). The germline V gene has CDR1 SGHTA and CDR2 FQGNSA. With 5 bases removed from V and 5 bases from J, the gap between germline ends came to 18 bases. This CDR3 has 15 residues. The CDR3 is CASSPLGGGGETQYF. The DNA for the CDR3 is TGTGCCAGCAGCCCTTTAGGGGGGGGGGGGGAGACCCAGTACTTC.

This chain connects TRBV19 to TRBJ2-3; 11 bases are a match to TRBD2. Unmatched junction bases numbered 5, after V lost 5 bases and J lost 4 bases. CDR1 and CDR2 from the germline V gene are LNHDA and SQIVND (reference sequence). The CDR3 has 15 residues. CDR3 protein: CASSELAGASDTQYF. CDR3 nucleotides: TGTGCCAGTAGTGAACTAGCGGGAGCATCAGATACGCAGTATTTT.

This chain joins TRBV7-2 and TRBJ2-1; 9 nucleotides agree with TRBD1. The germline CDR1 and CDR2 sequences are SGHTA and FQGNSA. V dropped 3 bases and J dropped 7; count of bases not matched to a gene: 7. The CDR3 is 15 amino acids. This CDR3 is CASSFTQGALNEQFF. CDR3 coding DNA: TGTGCCAGCAGCTTTACACAGGGGGCGCTAAATGAGCAGTTCTTC. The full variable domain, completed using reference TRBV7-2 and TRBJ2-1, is GAGVSQSPSNKVTEKGKDVELRCDPISGHTALYWYRQSLGQGLEFLIYFQGNSAPDKSGLPSDRFSAERTGGSVSTLTIQRTQQEDSAVYLCASSFTQGALNEQFFGPGTRLTVL.

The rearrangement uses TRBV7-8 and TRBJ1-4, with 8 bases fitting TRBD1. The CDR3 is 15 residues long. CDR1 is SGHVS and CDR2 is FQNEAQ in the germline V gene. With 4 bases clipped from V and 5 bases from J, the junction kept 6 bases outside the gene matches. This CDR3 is CASSSSGQGNEKLFF. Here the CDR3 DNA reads TGTGCCAGCAGCTCCTCAGGACAGGGCAATGAAAAACTGTTTTTT.